Below, one TCR beta chain is given with its context. Its antigen is undetermined. This sample includes further DNA sequences coding for the same CDR3. This specimen comes from a study of blood T cell dynamics during melanoma immunotherapy. Across the whole study: Metastatic melanoma patients received first-line pembrolizumab or nivolumab plus ipilimumab.

The V segment lost 3 bases and the J segment 4 bases; nucleotides outside the gene matches: 3. This CDR3 contains 14 residues. The germline gives CDR1 SGDLS, CDR2 YYNGEE. Study results and caveats: Clones driving repertoire changes may be melanoma-specific or general immune activation.

Time point given: week 3, after first cycle of checkpoint inhibitor. No patient had earlier systemic cancer treatment, concurrent immunosuppressants, or another active cancer. The assay received all extracted DNA from sorted CD8+ subsets. Assay used: immunoSEQ multiplex PCR; TCRdb lists only in-frame clones, some missing. The sample includes around 12,000 clones, about 90% of them seen just once. This TCR was sampled from a human donor with melanoma. The chain couples TRBV9 to TRBJ2-7, with 11 bases identical to TRBD1. Source: effector memory CD8+ T cells from blood, taken from a patient treated with checkpoint blockade. This CDR3 is CASSAGTGGYEQYF. CDR3 nucleotide sequence: TGTGCCAGCAGCGCCGGGACAGGGGGGTACGAGCAGTACTTC.